This TCR beta chain was profiled in a study of beta chain features in type 1 diabetes. The study's findings and limits: Sequencing from cDNA could over-represent high-TCR-expressing cells. Significant though moderate, a shortening of TCRB CDR3s appeared in all four CD4+ subsets of Type 1 diabetes patients.

This clone was seen a handful of times. As yet, its antigen is unknown. The CDR3 extends over 11 amino acids. V was pared by 5 bases and J by 7 bases, with 8 bases between. Germline V gene sequence: CDR1 MGHDK, CDR2 SYGVNS. Every bit of the isolated RNA underwent reverse transcription, so sequencing read expressed TCRB transcripts. Sequencing was performed with immunoSEQ multiplex PCR; in TCRdb, only in-frame clones are kept and a portion is missing. The sample records over 200,000 clones, about 11% being singletons. The specimen sequenced was naive CD4+ T cells from blood. This chain connects TRBV25-1 to TRBJ1-2; D call uncertain. This TCR was recovered from a man aged 30 to 39 with type 1 diabetes. CDR3 in amino acids: CASSFNTGYTF. The CDR3, as DNA: TGTGCCAGCAGTTTCAACACTGGCTACACCTTC.